A selection of T cell receptor beta chains follows, all from one sample in a study of shared clonotypes between healthy human individuals. Assay: immunoSEQ multiplex PCR; the TCRdb copy retains only in-frame clones and omits some. The profile shows about 1 million clones, approximately 70% of them singletons. Sequenced: memory CD4+ T cells sorted from blood. The receptor source for this set is a man aged 18 to 30 in good health. CDR3s include the opening cysteine and the closing phenylalanine or tryptophan. D genes are given only for firm matches. Clone size is shown for a subset of rows, as once, few, many or a class of expanded clone.

size | J | D | V | CDR3 | DNA
- | TRBJ2-7 | - | TRBV10-2 | CASSESMAVPEQYF | TGCGCCAGCAGTGAGTCGATGGCAGTCCCGGAGCAGTACTTC
once | TRBJ1-1 | - | TRBV5-6 | CASSLDGGNTEAFF | TGTGCCAGCAGCCTGGACGGAGGGAACACTGAAGCTTTCTTT
- | TRBJ1-2 | - | TRBV10-3 | CAISEKAYGYTF | TGTGCCATCAGTGAGAAGGCGTATGGCTACACCTTC
- | TRBJ2-7 | - | TRBV9 | CASSARDSGEQYF | TGTGCCAGCAGCGCCCGGGATTCAGGAGAGCAGTACTTC
- | TRBJ2-7 | TRBD1 | TRBV5-6 | CASSLGGQGFYEQYF | TGTGCCAGCAGCTTGGGAGGACAGGGGTTCTACGAGCAGTACTTC
- | TRBJ1-5 | TRBD1 | TRBV6-1 | CASSVGGQGAQHF | TGTGCCAGCAGTGTTGGGGGACAGGGTGCTCAGCATTTT
- | TRBJ2-2 | TRBD2 | TRBV5-8 | CASSMGRGGSPGTGELFF | TGTGCCAGCAGCATGGGACGCGGGGGGTCGCCAGGGACCGGGGAGCTGTTTTTT
- | TRBJ2-4 | - | TRBV10-3 | CASRGGARNIQYF | TGTGCCAGCAGGGGCGGGGCCCGAAACATTCAGTACTTC
- | TRBJ2-5 | - | TRBV5-4 | CASSLMGREETQYF | TGTGCCAGCAGCTTGATGGGCAGGGAGGAGACCCAGTACTTC
- | TRBJ2-7 | - | TRBV11-2 | CASSLKGYEQYF | TGTGCCAGCAGCTTAAAGGGCTACGAGCAGTACTTC
- | TRBJ2-5 | TRBD2 | TRBV5-1 | CASSLALAGSETQYF | TGCGCCAGCAGCTTGGCCCTAGCGGGATCGGAGACCCAGTACTTC
- | TRBJ2-7 | - | TRBV7-2 | CASSSVKKTSYEQYF | TGTGCCAGCAGCTCGGTTAAGAAAACCTCCTACGAGCAGTACTTC
- | TRBJ1-2 | TRBD1 | TRBV29-1 | CSVEVGGTGHYGYTF | TGCAGCGTTGAAGTGGGGGGGACAGGGCACTATGGCTACACCTTC
- | TRBJ2-7 | TRBD1 | TRBV9 | CASSGTGFPLGEQYF | TGTGCCAGCAGCGGGACAGGGTTCCCCTTAGGCGAGCAGTACTTC
- | TRBJ1-5 | - | TRBV28 | CASSYRVLSNQPQHF | TGTGCCAGCAGTTACAGGGTTTTAAGCAATCAGCCCCAGCATTTT
- | TRBJ1-4 | - | TRBV15 | CATSRGGTTNEKLFF | TGTGCCACCAGCAGAGGGGGGACAACTAATGAAAAACTGTTTTTT
many | TRBJ2-5 | TRBD2 | TRBV5-1 | CASSWPERGEETQYF | TGCGCCAGCAGCTGGCCGGAGCGGGGGGAAGAGACCCAGTACTTC
once | TRBJ2-1 | TRBD2 | TRBV11-2 | CASSLDILAGVAEQFF | TGTGCCAGCAGCTTAGATATCCTAGCGGGAGTAGCTGAGCAGTTCTTC
- | TRBJ1-5 | TRBD1 | TRBV7-9 | CASSSDRADQPQHF | TGTGCCAGCAGCTCGGACAGGGCCGATCAGCCCCAGCATTTT
- | TRBJ2-5 | TRBD1 | TRBV18 | CASSPTGSQETQYF | TGTGCCAGCTCACCGACAGGGTCACAAGAGACCCAGTACTTC
few | TRBJ1-5 | - | TRBV19 | CASRPRAAASNQPQHF | TGTGCCAGTAGACCCCGGGCAGCGGCGAGCAATCAGCCCCAGCATTTT
- | TRBJ2-2 | - | TRBV2 | CASSDQGRITGELFF | TGTGCCAGCAGTGACCAGGGAAGGATCACCGGGGAGCTGTTTTTT
- | TRBJ1-6 | - | TRBV30 | CAWSVSRVSIYNSPLHF | TGTGCCTGGAGTGTGTCCAGGGTATCGATCTATAATTCACCCCTCCACTTT
once | TRBJ2-7 | - | TRBV18 | CASSLGSGPSYEQYF | TGTGCCAGCTCACTCGGCTCGGGACCCTCCTACGAGCAGTACTTC
- | TRBJ2-5 | - | TRBV7-9 | CASSFKQGRRETQYF | TGTGCCAGCAGCTTCAAACAGGGACGTCGGGAGACCCAGTACTTC
- | TRBJ2-2 | TRBD1 | TRBV9 | CASKRTGGAEIGELFF | TGTGCCAGCAAACGAACAGGGGGCGCCGAGATCGGGGAGCTGTTTTTT
- | TRBJ2-7 | TRBD1 | TRBV5-1 | CASSYPRTGLDTIAKSYEQYF | TGCGCCAGCAGCTACCCACGGACAGGTCTAGATACGATCGCAAAATCCTACGAGCAGTACTTC
- | TRBJ1-1 | - | TRBV19 | CASSILAGLGAEAFF | TGTGCCAGTAGTATACTGGCAGGTCTAGGCGCTGAAGCTTTCTTT
few | TRBJ1-4 | TRBD1 | TRBV5-3 | CARSKIQGPLGGNEKLFF | TGTGCCAGAAGCAAGATACAGGGGCCGCTCGGTGGAAATGAAAAACTGTTTTTT
- | TRBJ2-1 | TRBD2 | TRBV11-2 | CASSWTSGGGNNEQFF | TGTGCCAGCAGCTGGACTAGCGGGGGGGGAAACAATGAGCAGTTCTTC
- | TRBJ2-1 | - | TRBV5-1 | CASSLSPTFNNEQFF | TGCGCCAGCAGCTTATCACCGACTTTCAACAATGAGCAGTTCTTC
- | TRBJ2-7 | - | TRBV5-4 | CASSFGLEEGEQYF | TGTGCCAGCAGCTTCGGCCTTGAGGAGGGCGAGCAGTACTTC
- | TRBJ2-7 | TRBD1 | TRBV9 | CASSPQGHSYEQYF | TGTGCCAGCAGCCCACAGGGGCACTCCTACGAGCAGTACTTC
once | TRBJ2-4 | - | TRBV15 | CATSPDAIRANIQYF | TGTGCCACCAGCCCAGACGCGATTAGGGCAAACATTCAGTACTTC
- | TRBJ2-2 | TRBD1 | TRBV6-5 | CASSYSTGTNTGELFF | TGTGCCAGCAGTTACTCGACAGGGACCAACACCGGGGAGCTGTTTTTT
few | TRBJ2-5 | TRBD2 | TRBV19 | CASSMLLAGGRETQYF | TGTGCCAGTAGTATGCTCCTAGCGGGGGGACGCGAGACCCAGTACTTC
many | TRBJ2-5 | - | TRBV21-1 | CASGVGEETQYF | TGTGCCAGCGGCGTGGGAGAAGAGACCCAGTACTTC
- | TRBJ2-7 | - | TRBV7-9 | CASSASGNPYEQYF | TGTGCCAGCAGCGCGTCGGGAAACCCCTACGAGCAGTACTTC
- | TRBJ2-3 | - | TRBV5-1 | CASSLAGAGDTQYF | TGCGCCAGCAGCTTGGCGGGGGCTGGGGATACGCAGTATTTT
- | TRBJ2-1 | TRBD1 | TRBV7-2 | CASSLAQTGGAYNEQFF | TGTGCCAGCAGCTTAGCCCAGACAGGGGGGGCCTACAATGAGCAGTTCTTC
- | TRBJ2-7 | - | TRBV4-3 | CASSQDSGFEQYF | TGCGCCAGCAGCCAAGATAGTGGTTTCGAGCAGTACTTC
once | TRBJ2-7 | - | TRBV6-6 | CAMGGSYEQYF | TGTGCCATGGGGGGCAGCTACGAGCAGTACTTC
- | TRBJ1-1 | TRBD1 | TRBV6-1 | CASTSGQGKTEAFF | TGTGCCAGCACCTCAGGACAGGGGAAGACTGAAGCTTTCTTT
- | TRBJ1-5 | - | TRBV1 | CTTSIVGGNQPQHF | TGCACCACCTCCATCGTGGGCGGCAATCAGCCCCAGCATTTT
few | TRBJ1-2 | - | TRBV6-1 | CASSLPGYGYTF | TGTGCCAGCAGCCTACCCGGATATGGCTACACCTTC
- | TRBJ2-3 | - | TRBV30 | CAWRGDFGSTDTQYF | TGTGCCTGGAGAGGGGACTTCGGAAGCACAGATACGCAGTATTTT
- | TRBJ2-7 | - | TRBV27 | CASKDGASYEQYF | TGTGCCAGCAAGGACGGGGCGTCCTACGAGCAGTACTTC
- | TRBJ2-3 | TRBD2 | TRBV9 | CASSVGTSGGVADTQYF | TGTGCCAGCAGCGTCGGGACTAGCGGGGGGGTTGCAGATACGCAGTATTTT
- | TRBJ2-2 | - | TRBV2 | CASRTTGPGELFF | TGTGCCAGCAGGACAACAGGGCCCGGGGAGCTGTTTTTT
- | TRBJ2-1 | - | TRBV6-5 | CASTNPAAREQFF | TGTGCCAGCACAAACCCAGCCGCAAGGGAGCAGTTCTTC
- | TRBJ1-1 | TRBD1 | TRBV6-1 | CATFQGAHTEAFF | TGTGCCACCTTCCAGGGGGCACACACTGAAGCTTTCTTT
- | TRBJ2-7 | - | TRBV7-2 | CASSLRASYYEQYF | TGTGCCAGCAGCTTACGGGCCAGTTACTACGAGCAGTACTTC
- | TRBJ2-5 | - | TRBV7-3 | CATPLRAPVKETQYF | TGTGCCACCCCCTTGCGGGCCCCCGTAAAAGAGACCCAGTACTTC
- | TRBJ1-6 | - | TRBV6-1 | CASNEGWVRSPLHF | TGTGCCAGCAACGAGGGGTGGGTAAGATCACCCCTCCACTTT
- | TRBJ2-3 | - | TRBV9 | CASSVNPSLTDTQYF | TGTGCCAGCAGCGTTAATCCTAGTCTCACAGATACGCAGTATTTT
few | TRBJ1-2 | - | TRBV6-5 | CASSPTTGGYTF | TGTGCCAGCAGTCCAACGACAGGAGGCTACACCTTC
- | TRBJ2-3 | - | TRBV5-1 | CASSLVHPTDTQYF | TGCGCCAGCAGCTTGGTTCACCCCACAGATACGCAGTATTTT